The clone carrying this T cell receptor beta chain was seen a few times. The data originate from a study of T-cell memory formation after mild COVID-19. TCRdb called the 5' RACE reads again in MiXCR, with one record for every CDR3 protein. The sample shows under 300,000 distinct CDR3 sequences, 8% to 10% of them seen only once. Trimming left V 2 bases short and J 6 bases short, with 11 bases between. The CDR3 totals 12 residues. From germline, CDR1 is DFQATT and CDR2 SNEGSKA (reference sequence). The clonotype comes from a man aged 18 to 29 who had mild COVID-19 (a few samples of this study predate the infection). Cell type and time point are not known. This rearrangement joins TRBV20-1 to TRBJ2-7; D is uncertain. Sequencing was performed on PBMCs or a T cell subset sorted from them (not recorded which). As DNA, the CDR3 is TGCAGTGCTAGATGGCAGGAACGCGAGCAGTACTTC. It translates to CSARWQEREQYF.